This TCR beta chain was sequenced in a study of T cell changes during pregnancy in multiple sclerosis. Some clones are missing from TCRdb's copy, which holds only in-frame ones; the method was immunoSEQ multiplex PCR. Among approximately 61,000 clones listed, 90% were seen once. The clonotype comes from a female donor in good health, enrolled as a control in a pregnancy study. The sequences come from peripheral blood, collected in the first trimester of pregnancy.

The CDR3 loop is CASWGTGWNEQYF. The CDR3, as DNA: TGTGCCAGCTGGGGGACAGGGTGGAACGAGCAGTACTTC. The chain is built from TRBV5-6 and TRBJ2-7; 9 bases are shared with TRBD1. V lost 7 bases and J lost 5; bases outside the gene matches: 7. The CDR3 is 13 amino acids. Germline CDR1 reads SGHDT; CDR2 reads YYEEEE.